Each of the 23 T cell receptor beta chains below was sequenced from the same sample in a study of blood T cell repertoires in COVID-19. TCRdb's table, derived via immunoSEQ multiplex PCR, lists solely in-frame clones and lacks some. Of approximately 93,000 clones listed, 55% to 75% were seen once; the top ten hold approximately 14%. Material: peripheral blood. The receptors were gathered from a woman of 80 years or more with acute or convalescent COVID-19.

The CDR3 coding sequence is TGCGCCAGCAGCTCTGGTACGGGGGGCCTAAGCACAGATACGCAGTATTTT. This encodes CASSSGTGGLSTDTQYF. V usage is TRBV5-1 and J usage is TRBJ2-3; maybe TRBD2 (7 bases). The CDR3 covers 17 residues. CDR1 is SGHRS and CDR2 is YFSETQ in the germline V gene. V was clipped by 3 bases and J by 0 bases, with 17 bases between them.

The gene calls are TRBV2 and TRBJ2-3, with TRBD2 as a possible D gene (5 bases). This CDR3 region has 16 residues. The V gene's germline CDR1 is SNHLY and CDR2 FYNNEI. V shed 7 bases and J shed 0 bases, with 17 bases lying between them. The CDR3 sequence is CASNFVGGPSTDTQYF. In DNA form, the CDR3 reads TGTGCCAGCAATTTCGTCGGCGGGCCTAGCACAGATACGCAGTATTTT.

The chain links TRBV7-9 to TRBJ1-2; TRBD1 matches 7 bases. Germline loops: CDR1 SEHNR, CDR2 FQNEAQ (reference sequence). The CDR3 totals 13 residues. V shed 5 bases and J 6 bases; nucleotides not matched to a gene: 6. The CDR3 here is CASSPDRANGYTF. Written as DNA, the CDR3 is TGTGCCAGCAGCCCTGACAGGGCGAATGGCTACACCTTC.

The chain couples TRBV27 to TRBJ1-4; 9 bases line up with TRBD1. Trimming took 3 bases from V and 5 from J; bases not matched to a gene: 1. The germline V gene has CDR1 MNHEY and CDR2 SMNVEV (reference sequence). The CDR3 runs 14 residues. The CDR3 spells CASSFDRGNEKLFF. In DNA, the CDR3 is TGTGCCAGCAGTTTCGACAGGGGGAATGAAAAACTGTTTTTT.

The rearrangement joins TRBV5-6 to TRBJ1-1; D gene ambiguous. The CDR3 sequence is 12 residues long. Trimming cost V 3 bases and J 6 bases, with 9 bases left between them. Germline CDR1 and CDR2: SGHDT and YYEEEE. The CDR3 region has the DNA TGTGCCAGCAGCTCCGTTTCGGCTGAAGCTTTCTTT. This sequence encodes CASSSVSAEAFF. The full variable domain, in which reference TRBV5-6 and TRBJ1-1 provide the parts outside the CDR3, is DAGVTQSPTHLIKTRGQQVTLRCSPKSGHDTVSWYQQALGQGPQFIFQYYEEEERQRGNFPDRFSGHQFPNYSSELNVNALLLGDSALYLCASSSVSAEAFFGQGTRLTVV.

The DNA of the CDR3 is TGTGCCAGCAGTTACTCGAGGGGGCTGCGAAACACCATATATTTT. It translates to CASSYSRGLRNTIYF. J is TRBJ1-3 and V is TRBV6-5; 7 nucleotides match TRBD1. V lost 0 bases and J lost 5; bases outside the gene matches: 4. The CDR3 extends over 15 amino acids. Germline CDR1 and CDR2: MNHEY and SVGAGI.

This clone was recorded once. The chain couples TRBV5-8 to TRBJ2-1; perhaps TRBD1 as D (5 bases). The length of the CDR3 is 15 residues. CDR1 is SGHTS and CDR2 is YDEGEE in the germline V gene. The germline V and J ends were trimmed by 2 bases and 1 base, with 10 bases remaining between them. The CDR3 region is CASSFRGPSYNEQFF. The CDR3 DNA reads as TGTGCCAGCAGCTTTAGGGGCCCTTCCTACAATGAGCAGTTCTTC.

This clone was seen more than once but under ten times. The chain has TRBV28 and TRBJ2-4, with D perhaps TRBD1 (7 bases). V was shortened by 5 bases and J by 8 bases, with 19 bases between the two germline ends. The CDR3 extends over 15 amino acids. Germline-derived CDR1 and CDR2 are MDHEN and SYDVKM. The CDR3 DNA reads TGTGCCAGCAGTGGCCCGAGGAGGGGGCAAGACATTCAGTACTTC. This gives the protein CASSGPRRGQDIQYF.

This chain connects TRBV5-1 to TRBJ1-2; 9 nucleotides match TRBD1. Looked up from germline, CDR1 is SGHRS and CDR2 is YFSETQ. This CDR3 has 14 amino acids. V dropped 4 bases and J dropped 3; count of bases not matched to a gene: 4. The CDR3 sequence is CASSLGQGYYGYTF. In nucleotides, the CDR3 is TGCGCCAGCAGCCTGGGACAGGGATACTATGGCTACACCTTC.

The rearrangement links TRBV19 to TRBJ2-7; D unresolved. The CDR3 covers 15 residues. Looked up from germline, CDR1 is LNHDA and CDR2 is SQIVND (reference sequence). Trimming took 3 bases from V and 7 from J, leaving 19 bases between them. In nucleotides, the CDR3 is TGTGCCAGTAGTATTAGTGACCTCGTCAGGCGAGAGCAGTACTTC. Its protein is CASSISDLVRREQYF.

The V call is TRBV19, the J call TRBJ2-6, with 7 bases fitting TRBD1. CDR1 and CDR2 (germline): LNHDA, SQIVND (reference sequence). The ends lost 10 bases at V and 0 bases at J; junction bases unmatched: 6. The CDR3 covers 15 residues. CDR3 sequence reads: CATSGQISGANVLTF. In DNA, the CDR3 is TGTGCCACCTCGGGACAGATCTCTGGGGCCAACGTCCTGACTTTC.

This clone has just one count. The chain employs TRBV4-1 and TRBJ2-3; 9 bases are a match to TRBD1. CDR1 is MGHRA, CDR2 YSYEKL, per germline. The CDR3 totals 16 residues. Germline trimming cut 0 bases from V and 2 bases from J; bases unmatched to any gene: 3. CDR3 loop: CASSQETGGNTDTQYF. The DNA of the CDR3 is TGCGCCAGCAGCCAAGAAACAGGGGGCAACACAGATACGCAGTATTTT.

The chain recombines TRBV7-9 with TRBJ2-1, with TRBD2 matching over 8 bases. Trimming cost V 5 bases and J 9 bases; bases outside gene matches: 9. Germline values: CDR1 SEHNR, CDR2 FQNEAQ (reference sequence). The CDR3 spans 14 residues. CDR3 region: CASSRGGRGPEQFF. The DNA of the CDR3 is TGTGCCAGCAGCCGGGGGGGGAGAGGACCTGAGCAGTTCTTC.

The CDR3 is CASSRGGGQPQHF. The CDR3 DNA follows: TGTGCCAGCAGTCGGGGAGGAGGTCAGCCCCAGCATTTT. V usage is TRBV12-3 or TRBV12-4 and J usage is TRBJ1-5; D is undetermined. V was trimmed by 5 bases and J by 6 bases, leaving 11 bases between them. This CDR3 region has 13 residues.

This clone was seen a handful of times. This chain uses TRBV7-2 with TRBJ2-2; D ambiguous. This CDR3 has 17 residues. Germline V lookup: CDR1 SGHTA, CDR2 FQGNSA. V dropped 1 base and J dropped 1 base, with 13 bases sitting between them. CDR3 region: CASSLVRLVRNTGELFF. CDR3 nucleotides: TGTGCCAGCAGCTTAGTAAGGCTAGTAAGGAACACCGGGGAGCTGTTTTTT.

The CDR3 DNA is TGTGCCAGCAGTTACAGGGCACACTCCACTGAAGCTTTCTTT. The encoded protein is CASSYRAHSTEAFF. J is TRBJ1-1 and V is TRBV11-1, with D possibly TRBD1 on 6 matching bases. CDR1 and CDR2 (germline): SGHAT, FQDESV (reference sequence). The ends were cut back, 6 bases at V and 4 bases at J, with 15 bases in the middle. There are 14 residues in the CDR3. The entire variable domain, with the rest obtained from reference TRBV11-1 and TRBJ1-1, is as follows: EAEVAQSPRYKITEKSQAVAFWCDPISGHATLYWYRQILGQGPELLVQFQDESVVDDSQLPKDRFSAERLKGVDSTLKIQPAELGDSAMYLCASSYRAHSTEAFFGQGTRLTVV.

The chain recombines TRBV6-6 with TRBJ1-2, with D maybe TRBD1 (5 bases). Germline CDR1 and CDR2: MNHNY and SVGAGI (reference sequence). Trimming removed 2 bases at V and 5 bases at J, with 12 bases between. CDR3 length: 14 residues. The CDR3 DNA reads TGTGCCAGCAGTTACCTCGGGACTGAGTATGGCTACACCTTC. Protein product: CASSYLGTEYGYTF.

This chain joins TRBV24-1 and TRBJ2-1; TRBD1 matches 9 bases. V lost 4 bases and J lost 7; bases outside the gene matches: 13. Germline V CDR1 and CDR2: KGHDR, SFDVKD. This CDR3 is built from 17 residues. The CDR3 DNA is TGTGCCACCAGTGAACCGGGTTGGGACAGGGAAAATAATGAGCAGTTCTTC. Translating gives CATSEPGWDRENNEQFF.

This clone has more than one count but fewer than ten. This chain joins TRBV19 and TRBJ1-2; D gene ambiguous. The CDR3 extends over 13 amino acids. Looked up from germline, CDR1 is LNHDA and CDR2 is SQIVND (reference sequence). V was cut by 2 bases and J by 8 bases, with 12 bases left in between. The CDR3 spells CASSIQSPWGYTF. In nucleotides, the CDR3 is TGTGCCAGTAGTATACAGTCTCCTTGGGGCTACACCTTC.

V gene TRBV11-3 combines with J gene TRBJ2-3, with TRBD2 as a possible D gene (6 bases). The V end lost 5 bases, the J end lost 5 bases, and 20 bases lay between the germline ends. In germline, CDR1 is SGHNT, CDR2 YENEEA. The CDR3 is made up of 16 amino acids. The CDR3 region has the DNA TGTGCCAGCAGCCCAGGCAGGAGGGGTGAAGGAGATACGCAGTATTTT. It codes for CASSPGRRGEGDTQYF.

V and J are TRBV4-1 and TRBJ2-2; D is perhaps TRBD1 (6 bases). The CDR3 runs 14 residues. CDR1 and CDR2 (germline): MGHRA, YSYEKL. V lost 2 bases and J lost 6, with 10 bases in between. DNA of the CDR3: TGCGCCAGCAGCCAACAGGGACAATCCGGGGAGCTGTTTTTT. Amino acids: CASSQQGQSGELFF.

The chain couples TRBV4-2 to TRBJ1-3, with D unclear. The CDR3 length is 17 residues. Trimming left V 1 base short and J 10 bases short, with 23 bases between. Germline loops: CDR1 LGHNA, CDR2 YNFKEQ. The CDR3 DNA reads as TGTGCCAGCAGCCAAGGAAATCAACCGGGAGCAAAGAGGACCATATATTTT. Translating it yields CASSQGNQPGAKRTIYF.

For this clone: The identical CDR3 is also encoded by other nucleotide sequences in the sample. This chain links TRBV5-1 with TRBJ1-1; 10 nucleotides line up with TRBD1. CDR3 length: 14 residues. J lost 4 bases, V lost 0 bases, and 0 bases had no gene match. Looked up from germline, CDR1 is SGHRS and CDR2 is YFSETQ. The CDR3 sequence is CASSLGTGGTEAFF. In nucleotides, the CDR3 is TGCGCCAGCAGCTTGGGGACAGGGGGCACTGAAGCTTTCTTT. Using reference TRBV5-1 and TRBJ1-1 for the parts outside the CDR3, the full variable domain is KAGVTQTPRYLIKTRGQQVTLSCSPISGHRSVSWYQQTPGQGLQFLFEYFSETQRNKGNFPGRFSGRQFSNSRSEMNVSTLELGDSALYLCASSLGTGGTEAFFGQGTRLTVV.